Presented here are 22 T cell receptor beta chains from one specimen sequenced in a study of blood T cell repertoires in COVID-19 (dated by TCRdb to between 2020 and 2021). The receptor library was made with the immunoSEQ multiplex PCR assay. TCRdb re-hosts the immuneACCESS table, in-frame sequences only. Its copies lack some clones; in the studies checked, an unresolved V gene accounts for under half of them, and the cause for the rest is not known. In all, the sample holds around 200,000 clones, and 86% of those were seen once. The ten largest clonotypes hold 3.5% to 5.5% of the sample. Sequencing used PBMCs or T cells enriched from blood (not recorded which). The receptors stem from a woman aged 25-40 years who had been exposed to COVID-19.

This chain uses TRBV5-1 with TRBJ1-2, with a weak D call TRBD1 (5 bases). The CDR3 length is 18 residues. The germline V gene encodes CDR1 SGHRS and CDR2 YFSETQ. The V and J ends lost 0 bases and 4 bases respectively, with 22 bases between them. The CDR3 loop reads CASSLDLIQASLFYGYTF. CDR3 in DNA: TGCGCCAGCAGCTTGGATCTAATACAGGCCTCCCTTTTCTATGGCTACACCTTC.

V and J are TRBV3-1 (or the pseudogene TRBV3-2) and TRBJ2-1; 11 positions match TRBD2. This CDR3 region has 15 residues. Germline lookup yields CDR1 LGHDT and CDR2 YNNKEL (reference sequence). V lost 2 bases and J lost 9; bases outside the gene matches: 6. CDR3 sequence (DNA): TGTGCCAGCAGCCAATTATCTAGCGGGGGGACTGAGCAGTTCTTC. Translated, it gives CASSQLSSGGTEQFF.

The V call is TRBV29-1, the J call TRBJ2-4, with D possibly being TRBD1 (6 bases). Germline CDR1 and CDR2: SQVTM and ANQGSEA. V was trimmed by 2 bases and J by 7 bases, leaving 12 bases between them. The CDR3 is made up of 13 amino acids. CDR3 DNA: TGCAGCGTTGAAAAACAGGGCGGGAACATTCAGTACTTC. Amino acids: CSVEKQGGNIQYF. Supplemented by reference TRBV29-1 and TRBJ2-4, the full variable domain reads SAVISQKPSRDICQRGTSLTIQCQVDSQVTMMFWYRQQPGQSLTLIATANQGSEATYESGFVIDKFPISRPNLTFSTLTVSNMSPEDSSIYLCSVEKQGGNIQYFGAGTRLSVL.

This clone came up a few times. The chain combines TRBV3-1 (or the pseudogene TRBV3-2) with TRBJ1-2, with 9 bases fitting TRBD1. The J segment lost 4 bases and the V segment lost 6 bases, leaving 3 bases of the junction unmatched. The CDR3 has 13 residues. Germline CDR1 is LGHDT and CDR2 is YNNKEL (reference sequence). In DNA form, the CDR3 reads TGTGCCAGCAGGACAGGGGGACGCTATGGCTACACCTTC. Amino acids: CASRTGGRYGYTF.

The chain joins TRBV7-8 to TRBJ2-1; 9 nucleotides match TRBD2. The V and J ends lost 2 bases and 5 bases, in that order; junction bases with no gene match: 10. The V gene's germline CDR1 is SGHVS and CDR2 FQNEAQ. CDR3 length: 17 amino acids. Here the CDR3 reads CASSLTAGTSRDNEQFF. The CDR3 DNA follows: TGTGCCAGCAGCTTAACGGCCGGGACTAGCAGGGACAATGAGCAGTTCTTC.

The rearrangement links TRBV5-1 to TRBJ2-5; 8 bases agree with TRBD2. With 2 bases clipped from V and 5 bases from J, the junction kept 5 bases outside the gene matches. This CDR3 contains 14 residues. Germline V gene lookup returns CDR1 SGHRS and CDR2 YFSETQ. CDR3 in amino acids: CASSLLAERETQYF. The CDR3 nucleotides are TGCGCCAGCAGCTTACTAGCGGAGAGGGAGACCCAGTACTTC.

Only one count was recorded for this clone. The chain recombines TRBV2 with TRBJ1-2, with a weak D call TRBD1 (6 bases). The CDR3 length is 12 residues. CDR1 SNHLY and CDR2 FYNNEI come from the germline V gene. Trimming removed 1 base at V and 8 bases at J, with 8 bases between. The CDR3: CASSEEGEGYTF. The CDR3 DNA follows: TGTGCCAGCAGTGAAGAGGGGGAGGGCTACACCTTC.

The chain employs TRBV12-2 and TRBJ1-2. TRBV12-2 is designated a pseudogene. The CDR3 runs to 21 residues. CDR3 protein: CASRTPKGLYALGFIIYGYTF. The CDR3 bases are TGTGCAAGTCGCACTCCAAAAGGACTGTACGCCTTAGGTTTCATTATTTATGGCTACACCTTC.

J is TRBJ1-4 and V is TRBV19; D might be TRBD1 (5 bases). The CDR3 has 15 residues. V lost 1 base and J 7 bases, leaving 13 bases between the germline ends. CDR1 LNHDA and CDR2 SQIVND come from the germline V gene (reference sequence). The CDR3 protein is CASSIGGGFGEKLFF. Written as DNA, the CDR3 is TGTGCCAGTAGTATAGGCGGGGGTTTCGGTGAAAAACTGTTTTTT.

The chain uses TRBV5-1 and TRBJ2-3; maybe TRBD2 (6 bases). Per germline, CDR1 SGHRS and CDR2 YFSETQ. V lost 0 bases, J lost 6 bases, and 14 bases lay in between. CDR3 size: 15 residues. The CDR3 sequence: CASSLGTSAGDTQYF. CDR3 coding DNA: TGCGCCAGCAGCTTGGGGACCTCCGCGGGGGATACGCAGTATTTT.

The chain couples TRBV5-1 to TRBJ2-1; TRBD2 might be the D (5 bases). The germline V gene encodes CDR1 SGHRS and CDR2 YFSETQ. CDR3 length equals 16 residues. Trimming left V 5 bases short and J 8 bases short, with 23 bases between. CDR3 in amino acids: CASSVVGVPRRDEQFF. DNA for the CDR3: TGCGCCAGCAGTGTGGTGGGTGTCCCCCGGCGGGATGAGCAGTTCTTC.

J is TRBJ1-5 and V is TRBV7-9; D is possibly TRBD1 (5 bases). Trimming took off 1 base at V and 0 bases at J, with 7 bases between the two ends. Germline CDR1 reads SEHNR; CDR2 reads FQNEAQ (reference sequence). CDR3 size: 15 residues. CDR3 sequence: CASSLGDYSNQPQHF. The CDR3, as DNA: TGTGCCAGCAGCTTAGGGGACTATAGCAATCAGCCCCAGCATTTT.

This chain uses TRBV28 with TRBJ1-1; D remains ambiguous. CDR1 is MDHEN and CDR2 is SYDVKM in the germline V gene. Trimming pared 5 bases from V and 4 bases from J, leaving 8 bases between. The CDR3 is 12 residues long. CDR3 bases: TGTGCCAGCAGTATTCAGTTCACTGAAGCTTTCTTT. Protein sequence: CASSIQFTEAFF.

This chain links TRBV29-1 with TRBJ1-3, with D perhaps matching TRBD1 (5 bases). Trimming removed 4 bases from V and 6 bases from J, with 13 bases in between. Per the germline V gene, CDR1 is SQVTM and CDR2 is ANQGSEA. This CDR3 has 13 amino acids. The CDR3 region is CSVARGVANTIYF. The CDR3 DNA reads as TGCAGCGTTGCACGGGGGGTCGCAAACACCATATATTTT.

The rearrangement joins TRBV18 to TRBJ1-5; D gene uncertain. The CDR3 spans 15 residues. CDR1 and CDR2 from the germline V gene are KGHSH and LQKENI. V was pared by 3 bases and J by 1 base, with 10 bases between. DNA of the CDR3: TGTGCCAGCTCACCGCGGGTCCTGAGCAATCAGCCCCAGCATTTT. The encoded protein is CASSPRVLSNQPQHF.

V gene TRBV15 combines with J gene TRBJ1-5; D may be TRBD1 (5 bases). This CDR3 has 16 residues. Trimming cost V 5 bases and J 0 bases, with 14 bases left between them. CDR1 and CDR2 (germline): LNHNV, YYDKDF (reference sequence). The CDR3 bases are TGTGCCACCAGCGCGGCAGGGCACGTTAGCAATCAGCCCCAGCATTTT. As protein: CATSAAGHVSNQPQHF. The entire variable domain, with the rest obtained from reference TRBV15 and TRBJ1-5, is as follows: DAMVIQNPRYQVTQFGKPVTLSCSQTLNHNVMYWYQQKSSQAPKLLFHYYDKDFNNEADTPDNFQSRRPNTSFCFLDIRSPGLGDTAMYLCATSAAGHVSNQPQHFGDGTRLSIL.

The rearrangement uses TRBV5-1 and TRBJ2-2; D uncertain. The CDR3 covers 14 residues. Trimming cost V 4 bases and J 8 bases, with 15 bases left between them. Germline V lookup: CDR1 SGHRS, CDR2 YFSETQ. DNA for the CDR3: TGCGCCAGCAGCCACGAAGCAGCGCGGGGGGAGCTGTTTTTT. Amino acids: CASSHEAARGELFF.

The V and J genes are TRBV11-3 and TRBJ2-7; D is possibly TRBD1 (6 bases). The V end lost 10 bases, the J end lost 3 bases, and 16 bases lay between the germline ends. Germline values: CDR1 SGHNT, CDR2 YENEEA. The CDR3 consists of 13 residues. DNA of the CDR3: TGTGCCACCTCCAGGGGTTCGATCTACGAGCAGTACTTC. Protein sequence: CATSRGSIYEQYF.

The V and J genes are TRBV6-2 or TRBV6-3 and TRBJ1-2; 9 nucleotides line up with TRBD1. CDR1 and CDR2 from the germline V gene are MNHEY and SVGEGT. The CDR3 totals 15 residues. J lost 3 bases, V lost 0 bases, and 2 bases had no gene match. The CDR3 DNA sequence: TGTGCCAGCAGTTACTCGCGACAGGGGGACTATGGCTACACCTTC. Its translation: CASSYSRQGDYGYTF.

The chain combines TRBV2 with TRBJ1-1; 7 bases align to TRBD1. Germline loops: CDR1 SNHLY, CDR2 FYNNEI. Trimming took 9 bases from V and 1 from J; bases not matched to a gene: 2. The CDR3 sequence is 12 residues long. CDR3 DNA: TGTGCCAGTAGGACAGGGAACACTGAAGCTTTCTTT. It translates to CASRTGNTEAFF.

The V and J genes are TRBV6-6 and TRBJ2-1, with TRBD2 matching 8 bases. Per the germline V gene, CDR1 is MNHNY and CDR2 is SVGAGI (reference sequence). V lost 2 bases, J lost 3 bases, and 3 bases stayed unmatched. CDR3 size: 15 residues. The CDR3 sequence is CASSYGGGFYNEQFF. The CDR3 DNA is TGTGCCAGCAGTTACGGCGGGGGGTTCTACAATGAGCAGTTCTTC.

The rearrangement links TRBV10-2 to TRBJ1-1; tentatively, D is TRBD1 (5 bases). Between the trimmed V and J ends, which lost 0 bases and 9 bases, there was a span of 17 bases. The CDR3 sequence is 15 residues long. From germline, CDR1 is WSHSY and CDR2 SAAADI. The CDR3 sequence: CASSESGGGPLKAFF. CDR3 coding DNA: TGCGCCAGCAGTGAGTCGGGGGGTGGGCCATTAAAAGCTTTCTTT.